This TCR beta chain stems from a study of blood T cell repertoires in COVID-19. This clone has more than one count but fewer than ten. Repertoires were generated with immunoSEQ multiplex PCR, while TCRdb's copy carries only in-frame clones and drops some. In the table there are 200,000 to 250,000 clones, 80% to 85% of which are singletons. Germline assignment: CDR1 MDHEN and CDR2 SYDVKM. The length of the CDR3 is 14 residues. Trimming shortened V by 7 bases and J by 4 bases, and 11 bases separated the two germline ends. Seattle patients were enrolled during active infection and followed longitudinally.

This receptor was obtained from a woman in her 70s with COVID-19, enrolled during active disease. Input material: peripheral blood. The chain recombines TRBV28 with TRBJ1-6; D might be TRBD1 (6 bases). Here the CDR3 reads CASNVQGYNSPLHF. CDR3 nucleotides: TGTGCCAGCAACGTTCAGGGGTATAATTCACCCCTCCACTTT.